The clone carrying this TCR beta chain was detected only a few times. Its antigen remains unknown. The sample is drawn from a study of cytomegalovirus exposure and HLA in healthy donors. In germline, CDR1 is LNHDA, CDR2 SQIVND (reference sequence). This CDR3 has 15 residues. V gave up 1 base and J gave up 5 bases; unmatched junction bases: 5. Study findings and constraints: Sequencing likely caused a cluster of highly shared sequence variants. Exclusion as indistinguishable affected some V segments, including TRBV6-2 and TRBV6-3. Follow-up analysis found HLA locus-dependent TCR association rates, highest for DRB1 and lowest for HLA-C.

The PCR was carried out with 60 Vbeta primers and 13 Jbeta primers. Profiled with immunoSEQ multiplex PCR; TCRdb holds only in-frame clones, not every one. The sample has 150,000 to 200,000 clones, about two thirds seen once. The material sequenced was PBMCs. This clonotype was sampled from a woman under 30 in good health and CMV-seropositive. This chain connects TRBV19 to TRBJ1-5, with 7 bases lining up with TRBD1. The CDR3 sequence: CASSIGDSDYQPQHF. DNA of the CDR3: TGTGCCAGTAGTATAGGGGACAGTGACTATCAGCCCCAGCATTTT.